A single sample gave rise to the 21 T cell receptor beta chains below, sequenced in a study of T cell responses to AZD1222 COVID-19 vaccine. Profiled with immunoSEQ multiplex PCR; TCRdb holds only in-frame clones, not every one. Altogether 150,000 or so clones are present, about nine tenths being singletons, with the ten largest covering approximately 1.8%. The source was peripheral blood, collected on day 0 of AZD1222 vaccination. These receptors were taken from an adult in good health.

CDR3 region: CASRAGARYGYTF. CDR3 DNA sequence: TGTGCCAGCAGAGCAGGGGCCCGGTATGGCTACACCTTC. V gene TRBV28 combines with J gene TRBJ1-2, with D possibly being TRBD1 (6 bases). The V end was cut by 6 bases, the J end by 5 bases, with 13 bases between. Germline CDR1 and CDR2: MDHEN and SYDVKM. CDR3 size: 13 residues.

The sample holds one count of this clone. V is TRBV28 and J is TRBJ2-5; 7 bases map to TRBD2. The trim removed 5 bases at V and 2 bases at J, leaving 11 bases unmatched. This CDR3 is built from 16 residues. From germline, CDR1 is MDHEN and CDR2 SYDVKM. The CDR3: CASSRGQLAAQETQYF. DNA for the CDR3: TGTGCCAGCAGTAGGGGTCAGCTAGCGGCTCAAGAGACCCAGTACTTC.

The rearrangement links TRBV3-1 (or the pseudogene TRBV3-2) to TRBJ2-1, with TRBD2 matching over 11 bases. V gave up 0 bases and J gave up 9 bases; unmatched junction bases: 4. Germline CDR1 reads LGHDT; CDR2 reads YNNKEL (reference sequence). The CDR3 extends over 15 amino acids. The CDR3 reads CASSQDSTSGGEQFF. In nucleotides, the CDR3 is TGTGCCAGCAGCCAAGATAGCACTAGCGGGGGTGAGCAGTTCTTC.

This clone was seen once. The J gene is TRBJ2-1, the V gene TRBV2, with 12 bases matching TRBD2. The V gene's germline CDR1 is SNHLY and CDR2 FYNNEI. CDR3 length equals 16 residues. V trimming: 6 bases; J trimming: 4 bases; junction bases outside the gene matches: 7. The CDR3 nucleotides read TGTGCCAGCAGACCATGGACTAGCGGGAATTACAATGAGCAGTTCTTC. Translated: CASRPWTSGNYNEQFF. Using reference TRBV2 and TRBJ2-1 for the parts outside the CDR3, the full variable domain is EPEVTQTPSHQVTQMGQEVILRCVPISNHLYFYWYRQILGQKVEFLVSFYNNEISEKSEIFDDQFSVERPDGSNFTLKIRSTKLEDSAMYFCASRPWTSGNYNEQFFGPGTRLTVL.

This chain joins TRBV5-7 and TRBJ1-5; D is uncertain. TRBV5-7 falls under the ORF class, with uncertain function. Trimming removed 2 bases from V and 6 bases from J, with 12 bases in between. The CDR3 spans 14 residues. The CDR3 DNA sequence: TGTGCCAGCAGCTTTTTAAGGGATAGTCAGCCCCAGCATTTT. This encodes CASSFLRDSQPQHF.

The chain combines TRBV5-1 with TRBJ1-2; D call uncertain. Trimming pared 0 bases from V and 8 bases from J, leaving 11 bases between. This CDR3 spans 13 amino acids. Germline lookup yields CDR1 SGHRS and CDR2 YFSETQ. CDR3 nucleotides: TGCGCCAGCAGCTTGGAGGGAGTGGGGGGCTACACCTTC. Translating gives CASSLEGVGGYTF.

This clone was found a few times. CDR3 region: CASGTGDGNTIYF. Written as DNA, the CDR3 is TGTGCCAGCGGGACAGGGGACGGAAACACCATATATTTT. The rearrangement links TRBV6-5 to TRBJ1-3; TRBD1 matches 10 bases. The CDR3 is 13 residues long. Germline-derived CDR1 and CDR2 are MNHEY and SVGAGI. V lost 8 bases to trimming and J lost 4 bases; unmatched junction nucleotides: 2.

The chain recombines TRBV5-6 with TRBJ1-1, with 9 positions matching TRBD1. The CDR3 loop spans 15 amino acids. With 4 bases clipped from V and 4 bases from J, the junction kept 8 bases outside the gene matches. Germline CDR1 and CDR2: SGHDT and YYEEEE. This CDR3 is CASSRRTGAATEAFF. The CDR3 coding sequence is TGTGCCAGCAGCCGGAGGACAGGGGCGGCCACTGAAGCTTTCTTT.

This chain joins TRBV3-1 (or the pseudogene TRBV3-2) and TRBJ1-2; a possible D gene is TRBD1 (6 bases). Trimming removed 4 bases from V and 8 bases from J, with 11 bases in between. Germline V lookup: CDR1 LGHDT, CDR2 YNNKEL (reference sequence). The CDR3 is 12 residues long. DNA for the CDR3: TGTGCCAGCAGCCCAGGGGACTGGGGCTACACCTTC. This codes for CASSPGDWGYTF.

The chain links TRBV21-1 to TRBJ1-5. TRBV21-1 has pseudogene status. The CDR3 is made up of 13 amino acids. CDR3 region: CASSRRGNQPQHF. In nucleotides, the CDR3 is TGTGCCAGCAGCCGACGGGGTAATCAGCCCCAGCATTTT.

This clone appeared a single time. The chain uses TRBV27 and TRBJ2-2, with TRBD2 identical over 9 bases. This CDR3 comprises 21 residues. Unmatched junction bases numbered 17, after V lost 0 bases and J lost 3 bases. The germline V gene encodes CDR1 MNHEY and CDR2 SMNVEV (reference sequence). For the CDR3, the DNA is TGTGCCAGCAGTTTATCTACTAGCGGGCGTTTTGTCGAGGCGTACACCGGGGAGCTGTTTTTT. Translated: CASSLSTSGRFVEAYTGELFF.

The chain carries TRBV28 and TRBJ1-5; maybe TRBD1 (6 bases). Trimming took 2 bases from V and 0 from J, leaving 14 bases between them. The CDR3 runs 17 residues. CDR1 is MDHEN and CDR2 is SYDVKM in the germline V gene. The CDR3 protein is CASSLGGGALSNQPQHF. CDR3 DNA: TGTGCCAGCAGTTTAGGAGGGGGGGCTCTTAGCAATCAGCCCCAGCATTTT.

V and J are TRBV19 and TRBJ1-6; D perhaps matches TRBD1 (5 bases). The CDR3 is 14 amino acids. The V gene lost 3 bases and the J gene lost 8 bases, with 11 bases spanning the gap. Germline CDR1 and CDR2: LNHDA and SQIVND (reference sequence). CDR3 region: CASSIWDSDSPLHF. Written as DNA, the CDR3 is TGTGCCAGTAGTATTTGGGACTCGGATTCACCCCTCCACTTT.

This chain uses TRBV19 with TRBJ1-2; D might be TRBD1 (6 bases). V lost 2 bases and J lost 6, with 16 bases in between. The CDR3 totals 15 residues. Per the germline V gene, CDR1 is LNHDA and CDR2 is SQIVND (reference sequence). CDR3 sequence (DNA): TGTGCCAGTAGTATAAAGGCGGGGGCTCGGAATGGCTACACCTTC. This codes for CASSIKAGARNGYTF.

The V gene is TRBV2, the J gene TRBJ1-3; D remains ambiguous. The V and J ends lost 5 bases and 0 bases respectively, with 11 bases between them. The germline gives CDR1 SNHLY, CDR2 FYNNEI. CDR3 length equals 15 residues. The chain's CDR3 is CASSYEAGSGNTIYF. As DNA, the CDR3 is TGTGCCAGCAGTTACGAGGCTGGCTCTGGAAACACCATATATTTT. Using reference TRBV2 and TRBJ1-3 for the parts outside the CDR3, the full variable domain is EPEVTQTPSHQVTQMGQEVILRCVPISNHLYFYWYRQILGQKVEFLVSFYNNEISEKSEIFDDQFSVERPDGSNFTLKIRSTKLEDSAMYFCASSYEAGSGNTIYFGEGSWLTVV.

V is TRBV7-2 and J is TRBJ1-5; TRBD1 matches 9 bases. CDR1 is SGHTA and CDR2 is FQGNSA in the germline V gene. CDR3 size: 17 residues. Unmatched junction bases numbered 13, after V lost 5 bases and J lost 5 bases. DNA of the CDR3: TGTGCCAGCAGCCCGACCTTGGGACAGGGTTCAGATCAGCCCCAGCATTTT. Protein: CASSPTLGQGSDQPQHF. Complete variable domain (other parts from reference TRBV7-2 and TRBJ1-5): GAGVSQSPSNKVTEKGKDVELRCDPISGHTALYWYRQSLGQGLEFLIYFQGNSAPDKSGLPSDRFSAERTGGSVSTLTIQRTQQEDSAVYLCASSPTLGQGSDQPQHFGDGTRLSIL.

This sequence joins TRBV28 and TRBJ2-5, with 14 nucleotides matching TRBD2. Germline trimming cut 3 bases from V and 4 bases from J; bases unmatched to any gene: 4. CDR1 and CDR2 (germline): MDHEN, SYDVKM. CDR3 length equals 16 residues. In nucleotides, the CDR3 is TGTGCCAGCAGTTTTGGGACTAGCGGGAGTAGAGAGACCCAGTACTTC. Its translation is CASSFGTSGSRETQYF.

This sequence joins TRBV28 and TRBJ2-1; 9 bases map to TRBD2. Germline V gives CDR1 MDHEN, CDR2 SYDVKM. The CDR3 loop spans 17 amino acids. The V segment lost 5 bases and the J segment 1 base; nucleotides outside the gene matches: 9. Here the CDR3 DNA reads TGTGCCAGCAGTCCGCTAGCGGGAATCACGTCCTACAATGAGCAGTTCTTC. Protein product: CASSPLAGITSYNEQFF.

Turning to this clone: This sample also contains other DNA sequences that code for the same CDR3. The chain recombines TRBV6-5 with TRBJ1-1, with 10 bases aligning to TRBD1. The CDR3 covers 15 residues. V shed 0 bases, J shed 5 bases, and the junction held 3 bases outside the gene matches. CDR1 MNHEY and CDR2 SVGAGI come from the germline V gene. The CDR3: CASSYSGTGVTEAFF. CDR3 DNA sequence: TGTGCCAGCAGTTACTCCGGGACAGGGGTGACTGAAGCTTTCTTT.

The V call is TRBV4-1, the J call TRBJ2-1; D ambiguous. CDR1 MGHRA and CDR2 YSYEKL come from the germline V gene. V dropped 0 bases and J dropped 0 bases, with 12 bases sitting between them. CDR3 length equals 17 residues. CDR3 nucleotide sequence: TGCGCCAGCAGCCAAGATTTTGGGTTTTTCTCCTACAATGAGCAGTTCTTC. The encoded protein is CASSQDFGFFSYNEQFF.

V is TRBV2 and J is TRBJ2-5; 10 bases are a match to TRBD2. V shed 8 bases, J shed 1 base, and the junction held 7 bases outside the gene matches. This CDR3 is built from 15 residues. Germline V lookup: CDR1 SNHLY, CDR2 FYNNEI. The CDR3, as DNA: TGTGCCAGCCGAAGCGGGAGGGTCATCCAAGAGACCCAGTACTTC. Translating it yields CASRSGRVIQETQYF.